This TCR beta chain originates from a study of siplizumab effects on memory and regulatory T cells. For this clone: The antigen is undetermined.

Study-wide results and limits: Proliferating Tregs' suppressive function in siplizumab cultures went unconfirmed. Alloreactive sequences tracing back to unstimulated CD4+ memory cells fell significantly with siplizumab. Naive versus memory phenotype went unassigned for roughly 80-96% of proliferating CD4+ or CD8+ clones.

Measured with immunoSEQ multiplex PCR; TCRdb has only the in-frame clones, and not every one. The table lists some 110,000 clones, under 95% of them singletons. This receptor was taken from a human donor in good health. The specimen sequenced was CD4+ T cells sorted from blood.

CDR3 sequence reads: CASSMWVNSNQPQHF. DNA for the CDR3: TGTGCCAGTAGTATGTGGGTGAATAGCAATCAGCCCCAGCATTTT. This sequence joins TRBV19 and TRBJ1-5; D remains ambiguous. The germline CDR1 and CDR2 sequences are LNHDA and SQIVND (reference sequence). V lost 3 bases and J lost 0, with 9 bases in between. The CDR3 runs 15 residues. Full variable domain (missing parts from reference TRBV19 and TRBJ1-5): DGGITQSPKYLFRKEGQNVTLSCEQNLNHDAMYWYRQDPGQGLRLIYYSQIVNDFQKGDIAEGYSVSREKKESFPLTVTSAQKNPTAFYLCASSMWVNSNQPQHFGDGTRLSIL.